This passage covers 29 T cell receptor beta chains from one sample sequenced in a study of early T cells in non-severe SARS-CoV-2 infection. TCRdb processed the 5' RACE reads anew with MiXCR; each CDR3 protein has one entry. The table includes 20,000 to 25,000 distinct CDR3 sequences, about 4.7% detected once. Sequencing used whole blood. Receptors originate from an adult who was a healthcare worker with PCR-confirmed SARS-CoV-2 infection or an uninfected control (not recorded which).

This clonotype was found many times. The J gene is TRBJ1-2, the V gene TRBV7-3; D ambiguous. V was pared by 5 bases and J by 2 bases, with 12 bases between. The germline gives CDR1 SGHTA, CDR2 FQGTGA. The CDR3 consists of 14 residues. CDR3 nucleotide sequence: TGTGCCAGCAGCCCGGACGGCTCCAACTATGGCTACACCTTC. It codes for CASSPDGSNYGYTF.

This clonotype was observed many times. This chain links TRBV13 with TRBJ2-7; unclear D gene. V gave up 3 bases and J gave up 7 bases, with 10 bases separating them. The CDR3 has 12 residues. Per the germline V gene, CDR1 is PRHDT and CDR2 is FYEKMQ (reference sequence). The CDR3 DNA reads as TGTGCCAGCAGCTTGACCCCCGGGGAGCAGTACTTC. Amino acids: CASSLTPGEQYF.

The sample holds a few counts of this clonotype. The J gene is TRBJ2-7, the V gene TRBV18, with D perhaps TRBD1 (5 bases). This CDR3 contains 13 residues. The V gene lost 1 base and the J gene lost 3 bases, with 7 bases spanning the gap. Germline V CDR1 and CDR2: KGHSH, LQKENI. The CDR3 DNA is TGTGCCAGCTCACCACTAGACAGCTACGAGCAGTACTTC. This sequence encodes CASSPLDSYEQYF.

This clonotype qualifies as medium-sized (0.01 to 0.1%). The chain uses TRBV25-1 and TRBJ1-2; 8 bases fit TRBD1. The CDR3 is 15 amino acids. Germline V gene data show CDR1 as MGHDK and CDR2 as SYGVNS. V shed 8 bases and J 6 bases; nucleotides not matched to a gene: 14. CDR3 sequence reads: CASGAGGFPPHGYTF. As DNA, the CDR3 is TGTGCCAGCGGGGCAGGGGGCTTTCCCCCCCATGGCTACACCTTC.

J is TRBJ2-7 and V is TRBV7-2; tentative D call: TRBD2 (5 bases). The length of the CDR3 is 15 residues. The germline V gene has CDR1 SGHTA and CDR2 FQGNSA. V gave up 8 bases and J gave up 0 bases, with 17 bases separating them. This CDR3 reads CASGPEAGGSYEQYF. The CDR3 nucleotides read TGTGCCAGCGGCCCCGAGGCGGGCGGCTCCTACGAGCAGTACTTC.

This chain uses TRBV6-5 with TRBJ1-2; TRBD1 matches at 10 bases. Germline V lookup: CDR1 MNHEY, CDR2 SVGAGI. The trim removed 6 bases at V and 6 bases at J, leaving 7 bases unmatched. CDR3 length: 14 amino acids. Here the CDR3 reads CASSSTGGGNGYTF. The CDR3 region has the DNA TGTGCCAGCAGCTCGACAGGGGGCGGCAATGGCTACACCTTC.

The sample holds many counts of this clonotype. The V call is TRBV20-1, the J call TRBJ2-4; no firm D call. Looked up from germline, CDR1 is DFQATT and CDR2 is SNEGSKA (reference sequence). This CDR3 comprises 15 residues. The V end was cut by 0 bases, the J end by 3 bases, with 12 bases between. The DNA for the CDR3 is TGCAGTGCTAGAGATCTCTTGGGGAACAAAAACATTCAGTACTTC. It yields the protein CSARDLLGNKNIQYF.

This clonotype occurred many times. This chain joins TRBV4-3 and TRBJ2-5, with D hard to call. CDR3 length: 15 amino acids. The germline V gene encodes CDR1 LGHNA and CDR2 YSLEER. With 0 bases removed from V and 5 bases from J, the gap between germline ends came to 13 bases. As DNA, the CDR3 is TGCGCCAGCAGCCAAGAATTAAGGTCTTGGGAGACCCAGTACTTC. This gives the protein CASSQELRSWETQYF.

This clonotype has at least ten counts. The V gene is TRBV4-3, the J gene TRBJ2-6; D is possibly TRBD1 (8 bases). Germline CDR1 and CDR2: LGHNA and YSLEER. This CDR3 comprises 20 residues. V lost 5 bases and J lost 2, with 25 bases in between. CDR3 nucleotide sequence: TGCGCCAGCAGCAAGGGGGGGACAGGTTTGATGTTCGCTGGGGCCAACGTCCTGACTTTC. It encodes CASSKGGTGLMFAGANVLTF.

This clonotype has only a few counts. CDR3 nucleotides: TGTGCCAGCAGCCAAGATGTGTCAGAGGGGGAGACCCAGTACTTC. Protein sequence: CASSQDVSEGETQYF. The chain couples TRBV3-1 to TRBJ2-5; the D gene could be TRBD1 or TRBD2 (5 bases each). The V and J ends lost 0 bases and 5 bases respectively, with 13 bases between them. The CDR3 consists of 15 residues. CDR1 LGHDT and CDR2 YNNKEL come from the germline V gene (reference sequence).

This clonotype has a count of ten or more. The chain uses TRBV29-1 and TRBJ1-2, with D hard to call. The CDR3 is 12 amino acids. V shed 6 bases and J shed 12 bases, with 20 bases lying between them. Germline V gene lookup returns CDR1 SQVTM and CDR2 ANQGSEA. CDR3 sequence: CSVRPVRMENTF. CDR3 coding DNA: TGCAGCGTACGCCCGGTGAGGATGGAAAACACCTTC.

By share of the sample, this clonotype is medium-sized (0.01 to 0.1%). DNA of the CDR3: TGTGCCAGCAGCCGGGACAGGGCGAACACTGAAGCTTTCTTT. It codes for CASSRDRANTEAFF. The chain carries TRBV6-2 or TRBV6-3 and TRBJ1-1, with 9 bases that match TRBD1. Germline values: CDR1 MNHEY, CDR2 SVGEGT. CDR3 length: 14 amino acids. The V and J ends lost 6 bases and 1 base, in that order; junction bases with no gene match: 3.

This clonotype was observed many times. The chain carries TRBV18 and TRBJ2-7, with D possibly being TRBD1 (6 bases). The CDR3 has 14 amino acids. Trimming shortened V by 5 bases and J by 5 bases, and 16 bases separated the two germline ends. Germline CDR1 and CDR2: KGHSH and LQKENI. CDR3 DNA: TGTGCCAGCTCAATTGACAGGAGTTCGGACGAGCAGTACTTC. Its protein product is CASSIDRSSDEQYF.

This clonotype was seen many times. The chain uses TRBV29-1 and TRBJ2-3; TRBD1 agrees at 10 bases. Germline loops: CDR1 SQVTM, CDR2 ANQGSEA. The length of the CDR3 is 13 residues. Trimming removed 6 bases from V and 4 bases from J; junction bases left unmatched: 4. The CDR3 region has the DNA TGCAGCGTGGCCGGGACAGGGGCAGATACGCAGTATTTT. Its translation: CSVAGTGADTQYF.

This clonotype is classed as medium-sized (0.01 to 0.1%). The chain couples TRBV7-9 to TRBJ2-2; D remains ambiguous. The germline gives CDR1 SEHNR, CDR2 FQNEAQ (reference sequence). Trimming stripped 5 bases from V and 0 bases from J, with 10 bases between. This CDR3 region has 15 residues. CDR3 region: CASSPQSANTGELFF. The CDR3 DNA is TGTGCCAGCAGCCCCCAGTCGGCGAACACCGGGGAGCTGTTTTTT.

In its sample, this clonotype was seen a few times. The DNA of the CDR3 is TGTGCCAGCAGTTTAAGAGACAGGGTAACCGAGCAGTACTTC. Its translation: CASSLRDRVTEQYF. The genes are TRBV27 and TRBJ2-7; the match to TRBD1 covers 7 bases. After removal of 2 bases from V and 6 bases from J, the junction contained 7 bases not matched to a gene. Per the germline V gene, CDR1 is MNHEY and CDR2 is SMNVEV (reference sequence). This CDR3 comprises 14 residues.

In this sample, this clonotype turned up a few times. The chain joins TRBV5-1 to TRBJ2-7; the D gene could be TRBD1 or TRBD2 (5 bases each). CDR1 SGHRS and CDR2 YFSETQ come from the germline V gene. Trimming shortened V by 1 base and J by 4 bases, and 12 bases separated the two germline ends. This CDR3 comprises 14 residues. Here the CDR3 reads CASSLRDRLYEQYF. CDR3 coding DNA: TGCGCCAGCAGCTTGAGGGACCGGTTATACGAGCAGTACTTC. Drawing the rest from reference TRBV5-1 and TRBJ2-7, the complete variable domain is KAGVTQTPRYLIKTRGQQVTLSCSPISGHRSVSWYQQTPGQGLQFLFEYFSETQRNKGNFPGRFSGRQFSNSRSEMNVSTLELGDSALYLCASSLRDRLYEQYFGPGTRLTVT.

This chain uses TRBV24-1 with TRBJ1-5; D is unclear. The CDR3 is 12 residues long. Trimming removed 7 bases from V and 4 bases from J, with 7 bases in between. Germline CDR1 is KGHDR and CDR2 is SFDVKD. CDR3 in amino acids: CATSGINQPQHF. The DNA for the CDR3 is TGTGCCACCAGCGGGATTAATCAGCCCCAGCATTTT.

This clonotype was seen only a few times. The chain has TRBV7-2 and TRBJ2-3; D may match TRBD1 or TRBD2 (5 bases each). The germline V and J ends were trimmed by 5 bases and 3 bases, with 18 bases remaining between them. The CDR3 spans 16 residues. The germline CDR1 and CDR2 sequences are SGHTA and FQGNSA. In DNA form, the CDR3 reads TGTGCCAGCAGCCGCCGTTTGAGGGGTGGAACAGATACGCAGTATTTT. Its translation is CASSRRLRGGTDTQYF.

The rearrangement uses TRBV9 and TRBJ1-5; TRBD1 is a possible D gene (6 bases). Germline V gene data show CDR1 as SGDLS and CDR2 as YYNGEE. The CDR3 has 14 amino acids. V was pared by 3 bases and J by 5 bases, with 12 bases between. As DNA, the CDR3 is TGTGCCAGCAGCGAGCGACAGGCCGATCAGCCCCAGCATTTT. It encodes CASSERQADQPQHF. Together with reference TRBV9 and TRBJ1-5, the CDR3 gives the full variable domain: DSGVTQTPKHLITATGQRVTLRCSPRSGDLSVYWYQQSLDQGLQFLIQYYNGEERAKGNILERFSAQQFPDLHSELNLSSLELGDSALYFCASSERQADQPQHFGDGTRLSIL.

This clonotype has ten or more counts. The chain couples TRBV5-1 to TRBJ1-2; D unclear. The germline V and J ends were trimmed by 5 bases and 8 bases, with 10 bases remaining between them. Germline V CDR1 and CDR2: SGHRS, YFSETQ. This CDR3 has 11 residues. The CDR3: CASSEKGGYTF. DNA of the CDR3: TGCGCCAGCAGTGAAAAAGGGGGCTACACCTTC.

The chain has TRBV30 and TRBJ2-2; 10 bases are a match to TRBD1. The J segment lost 9 bases and the V segment lost 3 bases, leaving 7 bases of the junction unmatched. This CDR3 contains 14 residues. Germline loops: CDR1 GTSNPN, CDR2 SVGIG (reference sequence). The CDR3 reads CAWSLGQGYRELFF. CDR3 nucleotides: TGTGCCTGGAGCCTGGGACAGGGGTACCGGGAGCTGTTTTTT.

There are many counts of this clonotype. This rearrangement joins TRBV7-2 to TRBJ2-1, with 7 bases that match TRBD1. CDR1 is SGHTA, CDR2 FQGNSA, per germline. The trim removed 6 bases at V and 0 bases at J, leaving 8 bases unmatched. There are 16 residues in the CDR3. The CDR3 DNA is TGTGCCAGCAGAAGTAGGCAGGGGGACTCCTACAATGAGCAGTTCTTC. Its protein product is CASRSRQGDSYNEQFF.

This chain links TRBV29-1 with TRBJ2-3, with 9 positions matching TRBD1. Trimming cost V 6 bases and J 2 bases; bases outside gene matches: 3. The CDR3 covers 13 residues. Germline values: CDR1 SQVTM, CDR2 ANQGSEA. CDR3 loop: CSVTGGITDTQYF. In DNA, the CDR3 is TGCAGCGTGACAGGGGGAATCACAGATACGCAGTATTTT.

The chain employs TRBV7-8 and TRBJ2-7, with TRBD2 matching over 8 bases. Unmatched junction bases numbered 4, after V lost 1 base and J lost 2 bases. Germline V gene sequence: CDR1 SGHVS, CDR2 FQNEAQ. The CDR3 runs 15 residues. CDR3 sequence: CASSLGLAPTYEQYF. The CDR3 bases are TGTGCCAGCAGCTTAGGACTAGCGCCTACCTACGAGCAGTACTTC. The full variable domain, completed using reference TRBV7-8 and TRBJ2-7, is GAGVSQSPRYKVAKRGQDVALRCDPISGHVSLFWYQQALGQGPEFLTYFQNEAQLDKSGLPSDRFFAERPEGSVSTLKIQRTQQEDSAVYLCASSLGLAPTYEQYFGPGTRLTVT.

Only a few counts were recorded for this clonotype. The V and J genes are TRBV20-1 and TRBJ2-1; D ambiguous. Germline CDR1 reads DFQATT; CDR2 reads SNEGSKA (reference sequence). The V end lost 6 bases, the J end lost 5 bases, and 17 bases lay between the germline ends. The CDR3 runs 14 residues. The CDR3 DNA reads TGCAGTGCGAACTGGGGTGATTTCGACAATGAGCAGTTCTTC. Residues: CSANWGDFDNEQFF.

The rearrangement joins TRBV9 to TRBJ1-2; 10 positions agree with TRBD1. The germline V gene encodes CDR1 SGDLS and CDR2 YYNGEE. V lost 4 bases, J lost 3 bases, and 6 bases stayed unmatched. CDR3 size: 15 residues. The CDR3 is CASSPRQGAYYGYTF. In DNA, the CDR3 is TGTGCCAGCAGCCCACGACAGGGGGCCTACTATGGCTACACCTTC.

This clonotype came up many times. The chain couples TRBV4-1 to TRBJ2-3; 8 bases agree with TRBD2. This CDR3 is built from 16 residues. Losses at the gene ends were 3 bases for V and 1 base for J; bases not matched to a gene: 6. CDR1 MGHRA and CDR2 YSYEKL come from the germline V gene. The CDR3 nucleotides are TGCGCCAGCAGCCACCGGGAGGGGGTGGGCACAGATACGCAGTATTTT. Translation: CASSHREGVGTDTQYF.

In this sample, this clonotype turned up many times. This CDR3 reads CASSSQGEGTQYF. The CDR3 DNA is TGTGCCAGCAGCTCTCAGGGAGAGGGGACCCAGTACTTC. The chain carries TRBV11-2 and TRBJ2-5; D might be TRBD1 or TRBD2, each matching 5 bases. CDR1 is SGHAT and CDR2 is FQNNGV in the germline V gene. The CDR3 spans 13 residues. V was pared by 4 bases and J by 7 bases, with 13 bases between.